A selection of T cell receptor beta chains follows, all from one sample in a study of cytomegalovirus exposure and HLA in healthy donors. Using immunoSEQ multiplex PCR, the repertoire was profiled, and TCRdb retains in-frame clones only, with some absent. Recorded for this sample: some 200,000 clones. The sequenced sample consisted of PBMCs. The receptor set was obtained from a girl aged 2-10 years in good health and CMV-seropositive. Both conserved end residues are part of each CDR3. D genes are given only for firm matches.

>TRBD1|17|TRBV5-6|TRBJ1-2
CASSLWGQGLETYGYTF
TGTGCCAGCAGCCTTTGGGGACAGGGGCTGGAGACCTATGGCTACACCTTC
>.|15|TRBV7-2|TRBJ2-2
CASSLATAGSGELFF
TGTGCCAGCAGCTTAGCCACAGCGGGCTCCGGGGAGCTGTTTTTT
>.|16|TRBV5-1|TRBJ1-4
CASRLGPLGHNEKLFF
TGCGCCAGCAGATTGGGACCCCTCGGACACAATGAAAAACTGTTTTTT
>TRBD2|15|TRBV29-1|TRBJ2-3
CSVRASGIPTDTQYF
TGCAGCGTTAGGGCTAGCGGGATCCCCACAGATACGCAGTATTTT
>.|19|TRBV28|TRBJ1-5
CASRLRAGTPVVSNQPQHF
TGTGCCAGCAGACTGCGAGCCGGGACTCCCGTGGTAAGCAATCAGCCCCAGCATTTT
>TRBD2|17|TRBV27|TRBJ2-5
CASSLTRLAGGKETQYF
TGTGCCAGCAGTTTAACCCGACTAGCGGGAGGGAAAGAGACCCAGTACTTC
>.|17|TRBV7-9|TRBJ2-3
CASSPLLGVGGTDTQYF
TGTGCCAGCAGCCCACTACTTGGAGTAGGGGGCACAGATACGCAGTATTTT
>TRBD1|17|TRBV14|TRBJ2-3
CASSTGTGGFYTDTQYF
TGTGCCAGCAGCACCGGGACAGGGGGCTTTTACACAGATACGCAGTATTTT
>TRBD2|16|TRBV30|TRBJ2-7
CAWSRTSGRFSGEQYF
TGTGCCTGGAGTCGAACTAGCGGGAGATTCTCGGGTGAGCAGTACTTC
>.|15|TRBV19|TRBJ2-7
CASSNPRVLWDEQYF
TGTGCCAGTAGTAATCCCCGGGTGCTGTGGGACGAGCAGTACTTC
>TRBD1|14|TRBV10-3|TRBJ2-7
CAISTGQGRDEQYF
TGTGCCATCAGTACGGGACAGGGACGTGACGAGCAGTACTTC
>.|12|TRBV10-3|TRBJ1-1
CAISGTEEGAFF
TGTGCCATCAGTGGGACAGAGGAAGGGGCTTTCTTT
>TRBD2|16|TRBV5-4|TRBJ2-2
CASSYPSGRNTGELFF
TGTGCCAGCAGCTATCCAAGCGGGAGAAACACCGGGGAGCTGTTTTTT
>.|12|TRBV13|TRBJ2-1
CASSPAEGEQFF
TGTGCCAGCAGCCCCGCGGAGGGTGAGCAGTTCTTC
>.|13|TRBV7-3|TRBJ2-2
CASSSTGNGELFF
TGTGCCAGCAGCTCTACGGGGAATGGGGAGCTGTTTTTT
>.|15|TRBV5-8|TRBJ2-7
CASSFGHVLPDEQYF
TGTGCCAGCAGCTTCGGACATGTCCTACCGGACGAGCAGTACTTC
>.|12|TRBV28|TRBJ1-2
CASSWASYGYTF
TGTGCCAGCAGTTGGGCCAGCTATGGCTACACCTTC
>.|16|TRBV27|TRBJ2-7
CASIPHGSDTSYEQYF
TGTGCCAGCATTCCCCATGGGTCGGACACTTCCTACGAGCAGTACTTC
>.|14|TRBV6-5|TRBJ1-4
CASSYGQNNEKLFF
TGTGCCAGCAGTTACGGGCAGAATAATGAAAAACTGTTTTTT
>.|11|TRBV29-1|TRBJ1-2
CSVETNDGYTF
TGCAGCGTTGAAACTAATGATGGCTACACCTTC
>.|13|TRBV28|TRBJ2-7
CASSLGGPYEQYF
TGTGCCAGCAGTTTAGGAGGACCCTACGAGCAGTACTTC
>TRBD2|16|TRBV19|TRBJ2-1
CASSIESGRPYNEQFF
TGTGCCAGTAGTATAGAAAGCGGGAGGCCCTACAATGAGCAGTTCTTC
>.|14|TRBV18|TRBJ1-5
CASSSRGRNEPQHF
TGTGCCAGCTCATCCAGGGGTCGCAATGAGCCCCAGCATTTT
>TRBD1|16|TRBV4-2|TRBJ1-2
CASSQDLIWDSYGYTF
TGTGCCAGCAGCCAAGATCTAATATGGGACAGCTATGGCTACACCTTC
>.|14|TRBV19|TRBJ2-5
CASRSGGNQETQYF
TGTGCCAGCCGGTCTGGCGGGAACCAAGAGACCCAGTACTTC
>.|14|TRBV5-1|TRBJ2-7
CASRGVTGGDEQYF
TGCGCCAGCAGAGGGGTGACAGGAGGAGACGAGCAGTACTTC
>.|19|TRBV2|TRBJ2-3
CASSEGPGAHFGSTDTQYF
TGTGCCAGCAGTGAAGGGCCAGGGGCTCACTTTGGAAGCACAGATACGCAGTATTTT
>TRBD2|18|TRBV27|TRBJ2-5
CASSPWGGRAGDGETQYF
TGTGCCAGCAGTCCCTGGGGCGGGAGGGCCGGGGATGGAGAGACCCAGTACTTC
>.|13|TRBV5-1|TRBJ1-1
CASSYQGNTEAFF
TGCGCCAGCAGCTATCAGGGAAACACTGAAGCTTTCTTT
>.|14|TRBV29-1|TRBJ2-1
CSVEAGTLNNEQFF
TGCAGCGTTGAAGCCGGGACACTAAACAATGAGCAGTTCTTC
>TRBD2|17|TRBV9|TRBJ2-3
CASSVSPGTSGTDTQYF
TGTGCCAGCAGCGTAAGCCCCGGGACTAGCGGCACAGATACGCAGTATTTT
>.|13|TRBV7-9|TRBJ2-7
CASSLAITYEQYF
TGTGCCAGCAGCTTAGCTATTACCTACGAGCAGTACTTC
>.|11|TRBV19|TRBJ2-1
CASDGRNEQFF
TGTGCCAGTGATGGGAGGAATGAGCAGTTCTTC
>TRBD1|17|TRBV9|TRBJ1-4
CASSTPRDRPNNEKLFF
TGTGCCAGCAGCACCCCGAGGGACAGGCCGAATAATGAAAAACTGTTTTTT
>TRBD1|16|TRBV27|TRBJ2-7
CASSLRQGRRSYEQYF
TGTGCCAGCAGCCTTCGACAGGGGAGGAGATCCTACGAGCAGTACTTC
>TRBD1|17|TRBV10-3|TRBJ1-6
CAISESRGTGSISPLHF
TGTGCCATCAGTGAGTCTAGAGGGACAGGGTCCATTTCACCCCTCCACTTT
>.|13|TRBV28|TRBJ1-1
CASSSFKNTEAFF
TGTGCCAGCAGTTCTTTTAAAAACACTGAAGCTTTCTTT
>.|14|TRBV5-8|TRBJ1-2
CASKPGQLRGGYTF
TGTGCCAGCAAGCCAGGACAGCTAAGGGGAGGCTACACCTTC
>TRBD2|16|TRBV5-6|TRBJ2-5
CASRLGLAVRQETQYF
TGTGCCAGCAGGCTAGGACTAGCCGTTAGACAAGAGACCCAGTACTTC
>.|14|TRBV5-4|TRBJ2-5
CASSLVESQETQYF
TGTGCCAGCAGCTTAGTGGAGTCCCAAGAGACCCAGTACTTC
>TRBD1|19|TRBV15|TRBJ1-1
CATSRDYPDRGVMNTEAFF
TGTGCCACCAGCAGAGATTACCCGGACAGGGGGGTTATGAACACTGAAGCTTTCTTT
>TRBD1|13|TRBV6-6|TRBJ1-2
CASRRDRGQGYTF
TGTGCCAGCAGGCGGGACAGGGGGCAAGGCTACACCTTC
>TRBD2|16|TRBV6-5|TRBJ2-1
CASSYRFQRENNEQFF
TGTGCCAGCAGTTACCGGTTCCAGCGGGAGAACAATGAGCAGTTCTTC
>.|15|TRBV4-2|TRBJ1-5
CASSQDGRENQPQHF
TGTGCCAGCAGCCAAGACGGACGGGAGAATCAGCCCCAGCATTTT
>.|13|TRBV4-1|TRBJ1-2
CASSQIRNYGYTF
TGCGCCAGCAGCCAAATCAGGAACTATGGCTACACCTTC
>TRBD2|15|TRBV27|TRBJ2-7
CASREGLAPSYEQYF
TGTGCCAGCAGAGAAGGACTAGCGCCGTCCTACGAGCAGTACTTC